This T cell receptor (beta chain) was sequenced for a study of T-cell reconstitution after alpha-beta-depleted transplantation in children. This clonotype was recorded many times. Antigen: not known. It was with unique molecular identifiers that the TCRbeta library was prepared. Using its own MiXCR run on the PCR reads, TCRdb lists one record per CDR3 protein. This table holds some 200,000 distinct CDR3 sequences, 11% found once. Between the trimmed V and J ends, which lost 4 bases and 8 bases, there was a span of 9 bases. Germline V gene lookup returns CDR1 SGHDN and CDR2 FVKESK. The CDR3 consists of 12 residues. Study-wide points: By one year post-transplant, T-cell counts and diversity largely arose from T cells that were newly produced. Reportedly, alpha-beta T cells present about two months post-transplant originated from several hundred expanded clones of graft origin.

The rearrangement joins TRBV14 to TRBJ2-4; D assignment may be TRBD1 or TRBD2 (5 bases each). The clonotype comes from a child in the first two years of life with acute myeloid leukemia, due to receive a stem cell transplant. The sequencing used PBMCs, collected before TCRalphabeta/CD19-depleted stem cell transplant. The CDR3 here is CASSPRGYIQYF. CDR3 sequence (DNA): TGTGCCAGCAGCCCCCGGGGCTACATTCAGTACTTC.